This T cell receptor beta chain was identified in a study of blood T cell repertoires in COVID-19 (dated by TCRdb to about 2020). General notes on the study: The collaborator samples originated in the United States, Italy and Spain and spanned the acute and convalescent phases of COVID-19. The material from the prospective study consisted of cDNA or gDNA derived from T cells, B-cell-depleted T cells, or PBMCs. Subjects who had been exposed to COVID-19, were actively infected with it, or had recovered from it provided the deeply sampled blood TCRbeta repertoires that made up the dataset. The repertoires were released in a freely available public database intended as a resource for research on the immune response to SARS-CoV-2. Samples were obtained from the ongoing ImmuneRACE study (first 160 participants) and from some 1,200 subjects provided by 6 global collaborators. A de-identified subject ID, COVID-19 status, age in years and sex were almost always included in the sample metadata. Where available, HLA class I and class II types were taken from metadata supplied by the sample provider and were not determined by assay-based typing. Broad study findings and their caveats: The quantity of clinical and demographic metadata differed by source and by participant and was supplied without curation.

Whole blood was collected in K2EDTA tubes by collaborating institutions according to the institutions' own protocols. For TCRbeta analysis, collaborators shipped samples in one of three forms: frozen whole blood, isolated PBMCs, or DNA extracted from either of those sample types. This clone has only one observation. The specificity of this receptor is unknown. Base qualities are missing; no much larger clone stands one base away. The immunoSEQ Assay, a bias-controlled multiplex PCR, was used to amplify TCRbeta CDR3 regions from genomic DNA. In the paper's pipeline: The number of nucleated cells in each sample was estimated from the amplification of reference gene primers within the assay. To quantify the absolute abundance of each unique TCRbeta CDR3 rearrangement, sequence reads were collapsed and filtered. For each sample, productive Simpson clonality was calculated by taking the square root of Simpson's diversity index across productive rearrangements. Entries here come from immuneACCESS through TCRdb and include only in-frame sequences with V and J called. Some clones fail to appear in such tables; in the studies checked, an unresolved V gene covers under half of the shortfall, and the cause of the remainder is unknown. V and J calls and clone size come straight from that table; D and trimming were deduced from the DNA. This sample gives around 50,000 clones in total; over 80% of them show up just once. The ten largest clones represent around 3.5% of the sample.

Sequenced: peripheral blood. This sequence was found in a human donor in a cohort sampled during active COVID-19.

For the CDR3, the sequence is CASSARLAGVETQYF. In nucleotides, the sequence is TGTGCCAGTAGTGCCAGACTAGCGGGAGTTGAGACCCAGTACTTC. Recombination joined TRBV19 with TRBJ2-5, with 12 bases matching TRBD2. From the cysteine up to the phenylalanine, the CDR3 has a length of 15 residues. Only the CDR3 portion is preserved as DNA: 45 bases, with reading frame beginning at the first base. Unmatched junction bases come to 6, with V trimmed by 5 bases and J by 5 bases. Looking up the germline V gene (reference sequence) yields CDR1 LNHDA and CDR2 SQIVND.